These 27 T cell receptor beta chains were sequenced from one sample in a study of regulatory T cells in long-lasting Graves disease. Time point described: newly diagnosed GD, antithyroid drugs for less than 3 months. Following extraction of RNA from PBMCs, that RNA was used to make the TCR library. Relying on iRepertoire HTBI primers and Arm-PCR of CDR3 regions, the team built TCR beta libraries. MiXCR, applied by TCRdb to the multiplex PCR reads, yields one record per CDR3 protein. The sample has 550,000 to 650,000 distinct CDR3 sequences, about 16% seen once. This same sample was also part of a study on T cells in Graves' hyperthyroidism and ophthalmopathy.

The sequencing used peripheral blood mononuclear cells (PBMCs), collected at new diagnosis, from a patient treated with antithyroid drugs. All receptors derive from a man younger than 35 with Graves disease.

V gene TRBV29-1 combines with J gene TRBJ2-1; 8 nucleotides line up with TRBD2. Germline-derived CDR1 and CDR2 are SQVTM and ANQGSEA. Unmatched junction bases numbered 8, after V lost 1 base and J lost 6 bases. The CDR3 runs to 15 residues. CDR3 amino acids: CSVEGTGTSLNEQFF. In nucleotides, the CDR3 is TGCAGCGTTGAAGGGACCGGGACTAGTCTCAATGAGCAGTTCTTC.

This clonotype appeared many times. This chain connects TRBV27 to TRBJ1-1, with 9 bases fitting TRBD1. V shed 5 bases, J shed 6 bases, and the junction held 7 bases outside the gene matches. Germline V gene data show CDR1 as MNHEY and CDR2 as SMNVEV (reference sequence). The CDR3 covers 14 residues. The CDR3 coding sequence is TGTGCCAGCAGTGCAACAGGGGGCATCGCTGAAGCTTTCTTT. The encoded protein is CASSATGGIAEAFF.

This clonotype occurred a few times. V usage is TRBV16 and J usage is TRBJ2-1, with D hard to call. Germline V lookup: CDR1 KGHSY, CDR2 FQNENV. The CDR3 covers 14 residues. V lost 8 bases, J lost 6 bases, and 17 bases lay in between. CDR3 DNA: TGTGCCAGCCGCCGCGACCTCGGTCGCAATGAGCAGTTCTTC. Its protein product is CASRRDLGRNEQFF.

This clonotype was observed many times. CDR3 coding DNA: TGTGCCACCAGCGGGGGACGCAATCAGCCCCAGCATTTT. Encoded protein: CATSGGRNQPQHF. The gene calls are TRBV15 and TRBJ1-5; the D gene is possibly TRBD1 (5 bases). The CDR3 runs to 13 residues. Germline values: CDR1 LNHNV, CDR2 YYDKDF (reference sequence). V was cut by 5 bases and J by 2 bases, with 7 bases left in between.

The rearrangement uses TRBV18 and TRBJ2-7; maybe TRBD2 (6 bases). Per germline, CDR1 KGHSH and CDR2 LQKENI. The V gene lost 8 bases and the J gene lost 3 bases, with 8 bases spanning the gap. The length of the CDR3 is 11 residues. In nucleotides, the CDR3 is TGTGCCAGCGGGACTGACTACGAGCAGTACTTC. Residues: CASGTDYEQYF.

This clonotype was recorded a few times. The rearrangement links TRBV11-2 to TRBJ2-6, with D uncertain. Trimming removed 2 bases at V and 1 base at J, with 9 bases between. Germline loops: CDR1 SGHAT, CDR2 FQNNGV. This CDR3 has 16 residues. CDR3 nucleotides: TGTGCCAGCAGCTTAAGAGCCCAGTCTGGGGCCAACGTCCTGACTTTC. Translating it yields CASSLRAQSGANVLTF.

The CDR3 loop is CASSPRTGPTPYGYTF. The CDR3 bases are TGTGCCAGCAGCCCTAGGACAGGCCCCACTCCCTATGGCTACACCTTC. This sequence joins TRBV7-9 and TRBJ1-2; TRBD1 matches at 7 bases. The germline CDR1 and CDR2 sequences are SEHNR and FQNEAQ (reference sequence). This CDR3 has 16 residues. The V and J ends lost 5 bases and 4 bases, in that order; junction bases with no gene match: 13. Complete variable domain (other parts from reference TRBV7-9 and TRBJ1-2): DTGVSQNPRHKITKRGQNVTFRCDPISEHNRLYWYRQTLGQGPEFLTYFQNEAQLEKSRLLSDRFSAERPKGSFSTLEIQRTEQGDSAMYLCASSPRTGPTPYGYTFGSGTRLTVV.

The sample holds many counts of this clonotype. The chain is built from TRBV6-1 and TRBJ1-2; D possibly corresponds to TRBD1 (6 bases). Deletions cut 2 bases from V and 5 bases from J, with 12 bases between. Per the germline V gene, CDR1 is MNHNS and CDR2 is SASEGT. CDR3 length equals 14 residues. The CDR3 reads CASSERTARYGYTF. The CDR3 coding sequence is TGTGCCAGCAGTGAAAGGACAGCTCGGTATGGCTACACCTTC.

This chain connects TRBV14 to TRBJ2-5; no clear D gene. The CDR3 consists of 13 residues. The germline V gene has CDR1 SGHDN and CDR2 FVKESK. The ends were cut back, 3 bases at V and 7 bases at J, with 12 bases in the middle. The CDR3 here is CASSQDPEGTQYF. The CDR3 DNA is TGTGCCAGCAGCCAGGACCCGGAAGGGACCCAGTACTTC. Complete variable domain (other parts from reference TRBV14 and TRBJ2-5): EAGVTQFPSHSVIEKGQTVTLRCDPISGHDNLYWYRRVMGKEIKFLLHFVKESKQDESGMPNNRFLAERTGGTYSTLKVQPAELEDSGVYFCASSQDPEGTQYFGPGTRLLVL.

CDR3: CASSLHGNQPQHF. CDR3 DNA: TGTGCCAGCAGCTTACATGGAAACCAGCCCCAGCATTTT. V gene TRBV7-9 combines with J gene TRBJ1-5, with D unresolved. The germline V and J ends were trimmed by 2 bases and 7 bases, with 9 bases remaining between them. This CDR3 has 13 amino acids. CDR1 is SEHNR, CDR2 FQNEAQ, per germline (reference sequence).

This clonotype occurred many times. This chain connects TRBV10-3 to TRBJ2-3, with 7 nucleotides matching TRBD1. Trimming cost V 6 bases and J 5 bases; bases outside gene matches: 14. In germline, CDR1 is ENHRY, CDR2 SYGVKD. This CDR3 is 16 amino acids long. The CDR3, as DNA: TGTGCCATCAGATGGGCTGGGGCAGGGGGTGGAGATACGCAGTATTTT. Residues: CAIRWAGAGGGDTQYF.

This clonotype was detected ten times or more. The gene calls are TRBV30 and TRBJ2-1; possibly TRBD1 for D (5 bases). The ends were cut back, 2 bases at V and 6 bases at J, with 11 bases in the middle. The CDR3 is 13 residues long. The germline gives CDR1 GTSNPN, CDR2 SVGIG (reference sequence). The CDR3 loop is CAWSLGQANEQFF. The CDR3 DNA reads as TGTGCCTGGAGTTTAGGACAAGCCAATGAGCAGTTCTTC.

The V and J genes are TRBV5-1 and TRBJ2-7, with TRBD2 matching 9 bases. Germline loops: CDR1 SGHRS, CDR2 YFSETQ. The trim removed 2 bases at V and 2 bases at J, leaving 5 bases unmatched. CDR3 length equals 15 residues. CDR3 protein: CASSLYAGGPYEQYF. The CDR3 coding sequence is TGCGCCAGCAGCTTATACGCGGGAGGGCCCTACGAGCAGTACTTC.

This clonotype was picked up one time. The chain has TRBV5-1 and TRBJ2-3, with 8 bases identical to TRBD2. Per the germline V gene, CDR1 is SGHRS and CDR2 is YFSETQ. CDR3 length: 17 residues. The J segment lost 2 bases and the V segment lost 4 bases, leaving 12 bases of the junction unmatched. CDR3 sequence (DNA): TGCGCCAGCAGCCCAGGGACTAGTGGGATATTCACAGATACGCAGTATTTT. This codes for CASSPGTSGIFTDTQYF.

This chain connects TRBV7-3 to TRBJ2-1, with D unclear. Trimming left V 5 bases short and J 4 bases short, with 12 bases between. The CDR3 is 14 amino acids. Per the germline V gene, CDR1 is SGHTA and CDR2 is FQGTGA. Here the CDR3 reads CASSPQTEYNEQFF. Here the CDR3 DNA reads TGTGCCAGCAGCCCCCAGACGGAGTACAATGAGCAGTTCTTC.

The sample holds many counts of this clonotype. This chain joins TRBV5-1 and TRBJ2-1; D gene ambiguous. Germline CDR1 SGHRS, CDR2 YFSETQ. Trimming cost V 0 bases and J 6 bases, with 10 bases left between them. The CDR3 extends over 14 amino acids. The CDR3 DNA sequence: TGCGCCAGCAGCTTGGTAGCTGGACCCAATGAGCAGTTCTTC. Protein product: CASSLVAGPNEQFF.

With respect to this clonotype: A much larger clone differs from this one at a single base, so this may be a read error. The chain uses TRBV30 and TRBJ1-2, with D tentatively TRBD1 (6 bases). CDR3 size: 14 residues. CDR1 and CDR2 from the germline V gene are GTSNPN and SVGIG (reference sequence). V shed 5 bases and J shed 4 bases, with 17 bases lying between them. The CDR3 sequence: CAWDLGGSPYGYTF. The CDR3 bases are TGTGCCTGGGATCTGGGGGGCTCCCCCTATGGCTACACCTTC.

This clonotype was detected many times. The chain has TRBV3-1 and TRBJ2-5; D perhaps matches TRBD2 (5 bases). The ends were cut back, 8 bases at V and 5 bases at J, with 12 bases in the middle. The CDR3 spans 12 residues. Per the germline V gene, CDR1 is LGHDT and CDR2 is YNNKEL (reference sequence). CDR3 loop: CASRSSVETQYF. CDR3 nucleotides: TGTGCCAGCCGGAGTAGCGTGGAGACCCAGTACTTC.

In regard to this clonotype: A much more abundant neighbour one base away suggests this may be a read error. The V and J genes are TRBV7-9 and TRBJ2-7, with 9 bases lining up with TRBD2. The germline gives CDR1 SEHNR, CDR2 FQNEAQ (reference sequence). The CDR3 has 20 residues. V shed 1 base and J 7 bases; nucleotides not matched to a gene: 23. The chain's CDR3 is CASSLVGSGRLPSSYNEQYF. The CDR3, as DNA: TGTGCCAGCAGCTTAGTTGGGAGCGGGAGGCTCCCGAGCTCCTACAATGAGCAGTACTTC.

Many counts were recorded for this clonotype. The chain uses TRBV6-2 or TRBV6-3 and TRBJ1-2; D not certain. Deletions cut 5 bases from V and 8 bases from J, with 18 bases between. The CDR3 length is 14 residues. CDR1 MNHEY and CDR2 SVGEGT come from the germline V gene. The CDR3 region is CASSSRTPSGGYTF. In DNA form, the CDR3 reads TGTGCCAGCAGTAGCCGGACGCCCTCGGGCGGCTACACCTTC.

The chain has TRBV6-1 and TRBJ2-7; 8 bases line up with TRBD1. The V gene's germline CDR1 is MNHNS and CDR2 SASEGT. The CDR3 spans 12 residues. Unmatched junction bases numbered 5, after V lost 7 bases and J lost 6 bases. CDR3 in DNA: TGTGCCAGCATCTTAGACAGGGGCGAGCAGTACTTC. Protein product: CASILDRGEQYF.

This clonotype has a count of ten or more. The V call is TRBV20-1, the J call TRBJ1-1; 7 bases fit TRBD1. Germline CDR1 DFQATT, CDR2 SNEGSKA (reference sequence). The ends lost 6 bases at V and 4 bases at J; junction bases unmatched: 5. This CDR3 comprises 12 residues. The chain's CDR3 is CSARQGGTEAFF. The CDR3 DNA reads TGCAGTGCCAGACAGGGAGGCACTGAAGCTTTCTTT.

This clonotype has just a few counts. The CDR3 DNA follows: TGTGCCAGCAGCCGAATAGCGGGGCGGAATGAGCAGTTCTTC. It specifies CASSRIAGRNEQFF. The chain employs TRBV12-3 or TRBV12-4 and TRBJ2-1; 8 bases agree with TRBD2. CDR3 length: 14 residues. V shed 6 bases, J shed 7 bases, and the junction held 8 bases outside the gene matches.

At least ten counts were recorded for this clonotype. This sequence joins TRBV11-1 and TRBJ1-6, with unresolved D. Trimming pared 1 base from V and 9 bases from J, leaving 16 bases between. The CDR3 has 16 residues. Germline loops: CDR1 SGHAT, CDR2 FQDESV (reference sequence). The CDR3 sequence: CASSLDVRVGISPLHF. CDR3 coding DNA: TGTGCCAGCAGCTTAGACGTTCGCGTTGGGATTTCACCCCTCCACTTT.

J is TRBJ1-3 and V is TRBV14; no clear D. The germline V gene has CDR1 SGHDN and CDR2 FVKESK. This CDR3 is 13 amino acids long. V was pared by 4 bases and J by 4 bases, with 8 bases between. The CDR3 region has the DNA TGTGCCAGCAGCCGATCGAGGGGAAACACCATATATTTT. It yields the protein CASSRSRGNTIYF. The full variable domain, rest sourced from reference TRBV14 and TRBJ1-3, is EAGVTQFPSHSVIEKGQTVTLRCDPISGHDNLYWYRRVMGKEIKFLLHFVKESKQDESGMPNNRFLAERTGGTYSTLKVQPAELEDSGVYFCASSRSRGNTIYFGEGSWLTVV.

The V and J genes are TRBV6-1 and TRBJ1-5; D is undetermined. From germline, CDR1 is MNHNS and CDR2 SASEGT. V lost 4 bases and J lost 1, with 8 bases in between. There are 14 residues in the CDR3. CDR3 sequence (DNA): TGTGCCAGCAGTGCTACGGACAGCAATCAGCCCCAGCATTTT. Translating gives CASSATDSNQPQHF.

A few counts support this clonotype. The chain couples TRBV3-1 to TRBJ2-5; a weak D match, TRBD2 (5 bases). The V end was cut by 1 base, the J end by 5 bases, with 17 bases between. Germline V gene data show CDR1 as LGHDT and CDR2 as YNNKEL (reference sequence). This CDR3 has 16 amino acids. The CDR3 region has the DNA TGTGCCAGCAGCCAAGGGTTTGCGGGTGGCGGGGAGACCCAGTACTTC. Its protein is CASSQGFAGGGETQYF.